This T cell receptor beta chain was sequenced for a study of beta chain features in type 1 diabetes. Sequenced material consisted of expressed TCRB transcripts (all of the isolated RNA was reverse transcribed). Using immunoSEQ multiplex PCR, the repertoire was profiled, and TCRdb retains in-frame clones only, with some absent. The sample holds 500,000 to 650,000 clones; approximately 13% are singletons and the top ten take more than 0.095%. Markers CD45RO/CCR7/CD25/CD127/CD95/CD27 served to sort CD4+ naive, central memory, regulatory and stem cell-like memory cells. Study-level results: In comparison with healthy donors, patients had naive, central memory and Treg TCRB repertoires that appeared more similar. There was a possibility that cDNA sequencing over-represented cells with high TCR expression. TCRB CDR3s were moderately but significantly shorter in Type 1 diabetes patients in all four CD4+ subsets.

As to this clone: Its antigen is undetermined.

Germline V gene sequence: CDR1 SGHTA, CDR2 FQGNSA. V trimming: 5 bases; J trimming: 5 bases; junction bases outside the gene matches: 10. The CDR3 extends over 15 amino acids. This sequence was found in a man younger than 40 with type 1 diabetes. This chain joins TRBV7-2 and TRBJ2-5, with TRBD2 matching 8 bases. Sequencing input: naive CD4+ T cells from blood. The CDR3, as DNA: TGTGCCAGCAGCGCCGCGTTAGCGGGGATGGAGACCCAGTACTTC. Translating gives CASSAALAGMETQYF.